One T cell receptor beta chain is described in this entry. Seattle researchers signed up patients amid active infection and tracked them longitudinally. This CDR3 is built from 14 residues. CDR1 and CDR2 from the germline V gene are SGHAT and FQNNGV. With 4 bases removed from V and 4 bases from J, the gap between germline ends came to 13 bases. As originally analysed: Amplification of reference gene primers provided the estimated nucleated cell counts. The data were produced by immunoSEQ multiplex PCR, yet TCRdb's version contains in-frame clones alone and is incomplete. V and J calls and clone size come straight from that table; D and trimming were deduced from the DNA. The table shows about 11,000 clones, with over 70% occurring only once. The entry originates in a study of blood T cell repertoires in COVID-19. About the research overall: The United States, Italy and Spain were the sources of the acute and convalescent COVID-19 samples. PBMCs, B-cell-depleted T cells, or T cells were the source of the cDNA or gDNA that made up the material.

This TCR came from a man between 60 and 75 years old with COVID-19, enrolled during active disease. Sequenced input: peripheral blood. The chain combines TRBV11-2 with TRBJ1-1; perhaps TRBD1 as D (5 bases). The CDR3 sequence is CASSSVPGVTEAFF. The CDR3 nucleotides are TGTGCCAGCAGCTCGGTCCCGGGGGTCACTGAAGCTTTCTTT.